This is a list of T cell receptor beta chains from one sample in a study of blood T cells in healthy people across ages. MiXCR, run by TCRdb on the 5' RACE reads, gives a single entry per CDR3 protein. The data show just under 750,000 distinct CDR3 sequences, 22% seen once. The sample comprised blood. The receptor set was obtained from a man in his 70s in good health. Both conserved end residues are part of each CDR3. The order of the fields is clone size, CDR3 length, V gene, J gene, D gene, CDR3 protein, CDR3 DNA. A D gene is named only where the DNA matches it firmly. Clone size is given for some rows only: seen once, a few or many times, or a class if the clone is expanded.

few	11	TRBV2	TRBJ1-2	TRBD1	CASHGQGGYTF	TGTGCCAGCCACGGACAGGGTGGCTACACCTTC
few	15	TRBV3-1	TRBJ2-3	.	CASSRSEGSTDTQYF	TGTGCCAGCAGCAGGTCTGAGGGTAGCACAGATACGCAGTATTTT
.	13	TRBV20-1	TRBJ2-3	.	CSAREVRPDTQYF	TGCAGTGCTAGAGAGGTGAGGCCAGATACGCAGTATTTT
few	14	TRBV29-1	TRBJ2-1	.	CSVPGRSSYNEQFF	TGCAGCGTCCCGGGACGCAGCTCCTACAATGAGCAGTTCTTC
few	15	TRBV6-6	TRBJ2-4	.	CASSPRLGPWDIQYF	TGTGCCAGCAGCCCTCGACTAGGCCCCTGGGACATTCAGTACTTC
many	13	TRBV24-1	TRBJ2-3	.	CATRDSSTDTQYF	TGTGCCACCAGGGACAGCAGCACAGATACGCAGTATTTT
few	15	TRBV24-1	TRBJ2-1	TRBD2	CATSVVSGRADEQFF	TGTGCCACCAGTGTCGTTAGCGGGAGGGCGGATGAGCAGTTCTTC
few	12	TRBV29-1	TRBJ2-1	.	CSDRLSYNEQFF	TGCAGCGACCGACTATCCTACAATGAGCAGTTCTTC
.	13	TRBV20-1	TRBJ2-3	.	CSATLGGTDTQYF	TGCAGTGCTACCCTTGGGGGCACAGATACGCAGTATTTT
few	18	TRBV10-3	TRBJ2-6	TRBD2	CAISERTRMGSGANVLTF	TGTGCCATCAGTGAGAGGACTAGGATGGGCTCTGGGGCCAACGTCCTGACTTTC
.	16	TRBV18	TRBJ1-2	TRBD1	CASSLLQGTIENGYAF	TGTGCCAGCTCACTCCTACAGGGGACAATAGAGAATGGCTACGCCTTC
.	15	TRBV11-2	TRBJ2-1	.	CASSLVGGEYNEQFF	TGTGCCAGCAGCTTAGTAGGCGGGGAGTACAATGAGCAGTTCTTC
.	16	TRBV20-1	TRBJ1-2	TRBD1	CSARSRTGALERGYTF	TGCAGTGCTAGATCGCGGACAGGGGCGCTTGAGCGTGGCTACACCTTC
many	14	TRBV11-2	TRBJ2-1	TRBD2	CASSLGLAGGEQFF	TGTGCCAGCAGCTTAGGCCTAGCGGGGGGAGAGCAGTTCTTC
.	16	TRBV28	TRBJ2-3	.	CASTKIGRVGTDTQYF	TGTGCCAGCACTAAAATAGGAAGGGTAGGCACAGATACGCAGTATTTT
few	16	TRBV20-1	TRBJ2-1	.	CSAREFAGSAYNEQFF	TGCAGTGCTAGAGAATTTGCGGGATCGGCCTACAATGAGCAGTTCTTC
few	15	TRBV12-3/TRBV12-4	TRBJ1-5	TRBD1	CASSPRDRGIQPQHF	TGTGCCAGCAGTCCCCGGGACAGGGGGATTCAGCCCCAGCATTTT
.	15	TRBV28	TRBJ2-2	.	CASSLYEHPTGELFF	TGTGCCAGCAGTTTATATGAGCATCCCACCGGGGAGCTGTTTTTT
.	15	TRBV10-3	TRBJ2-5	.	CAISEDPRRQETQYF	TGTGCCATCAGTGAGGACCCAAGACGGCAAGAGACCCAGTACTTC
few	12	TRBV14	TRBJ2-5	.	CASSQEHKTQYF	TGTGCCAGCAGCCAAGAGCACAAGACCCAGTACTTC
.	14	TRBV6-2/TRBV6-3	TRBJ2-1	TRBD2	CASSLAGGKGEQFF	TGTGCCAGCAGCTTAGCGGGGGGGAAGGGTGAGCAGTTCTTC
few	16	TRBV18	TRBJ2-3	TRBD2	CASSNLAGASTDTQYF	TGTGCCAGCTCAAATCTAGCGGGGGCTTCCACAGATACGCAGTATTTT
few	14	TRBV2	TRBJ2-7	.	CATKPGRVAYEQYF	TGTGCCACCAAACCGGGCAGGGTGGCCTACGAGCAGTACTTC
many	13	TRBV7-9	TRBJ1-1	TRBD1	CASSPGQGREAFF	TGTGCCAGCAGCCCGGGACAGGGGAGGGAAGCTTTCTTT
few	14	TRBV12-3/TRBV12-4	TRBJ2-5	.	CASRPTWARETQYF	TGTGCCAGCAGGCCTACGTGGGCCCGGGAGACCCAGTACTTC
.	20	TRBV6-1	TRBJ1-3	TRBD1	CASLKQRTGVYSLSGNTIYF	TGTGCCAGCCTCAAACAACGGACAGGGGTTTATTCGCTGTCTGGAAACACCATATATTTT
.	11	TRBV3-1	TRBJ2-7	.	CASSQGRKQYF	TGTGCCAGCAGCCAGGGTAGGAAGCAGTACTTC
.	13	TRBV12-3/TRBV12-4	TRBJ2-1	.	CASRPPELNEQFF	TGTGCCAGCAGGCCCCCGGAGCTCAATGAGCAGTTCTTC
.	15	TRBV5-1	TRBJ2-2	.	CASSLSGIGSGELFF	TGCGCCAGCAGCTTGAGTGGGATTGGATCCGGGGAGCTGTTTTTT
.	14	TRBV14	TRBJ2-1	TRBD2	CASRRTSGNREQFF	TGTGCCAGCAGGCGGACTAGCGGGAACCGTGAGCAGTTCTTC
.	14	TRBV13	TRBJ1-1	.	CASSFGGRQAEAFF	TGTGCCAGCAGCTTCGGCGGCAGGCAGGCTGAAGCTTTCTTT
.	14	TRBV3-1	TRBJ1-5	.	CASSQAGREQPQHF	TGTGCCAGCAGCCAAGCGGGGAGAGAGCAGCCCCAGCATTTT
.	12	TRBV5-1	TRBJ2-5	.	CASRVDGETQYF	TGCGCCAGCAGAGTAGATGGGGAGACCCAGTACTTC
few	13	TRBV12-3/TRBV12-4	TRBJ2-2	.	CGTGLRGTGELFF	TGCGGGACCGGCCTCCGGGGCACCGGGGAGCTGTTTTTT
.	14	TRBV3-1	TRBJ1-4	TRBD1	CASSHGTAFEKLFF	TGTGCCAGCAGCCACGGGACAGCCTTCGAAAAACTGTTTTTT
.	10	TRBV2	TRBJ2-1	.	CASRGFGQFF	TGTGCCAGCAGGGGTTTCGGGCAGTTCTTC
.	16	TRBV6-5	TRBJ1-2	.	CASSYHILDRRYGYTF	TGTGCCAGCAGTTACCATATCCTCGACAGGCGCTATGGCTACACCTTC
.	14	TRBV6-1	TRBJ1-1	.	CASNPIGRGPEAFF	TGTGCCAGCAACCCCATCGGTAGGGGACCTGAAGCTTTCTTT
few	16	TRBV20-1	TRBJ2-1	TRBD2	CSARSQRGISYNEQFF	TGCAGTGCTCGCTCCCAGCGGGGAATCTCCTACAATGAGCAGTTCTTC
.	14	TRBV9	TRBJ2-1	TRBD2	CASSAGLADNEQFF	TGTGCCAGCAGCGCGGGACTAGCGGACAATGAGCAGTTCTTC
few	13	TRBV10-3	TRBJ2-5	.	CAIRSGEQETQYF	TGTGCCATCAGAAGTGGCGAACAAGAGACCCAGTACTTC
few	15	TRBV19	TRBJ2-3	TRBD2	CASSYRTSGRDTQYF	TGTGCCAGTAGTTATCGGACTAGCGGGAGAGATACGCAGTATTTT
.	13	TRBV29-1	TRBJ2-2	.	CSVETSSIGELFF	TGCAGCGTTGAAACTAGTTCAATCGGGGAGCTGTTTTTT
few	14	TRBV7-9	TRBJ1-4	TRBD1	CASSFLRGQGKLFF	TGTGCCAGCAGCTTTTTGAGGGGGCAGGGGAAACTGTTTTTT
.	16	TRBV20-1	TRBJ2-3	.	CSARRQARLSTDTQYF	TGCAGTGCTAGGAGACAGGCGCGACTTAGCACAGATACGCAGTATTTT